The clone carrying this T cell receptor (beta chain) was observed many times. Antigen specificity is unknown. Molecular barcoded adaptors covering alpha/delta and beta/gamma chains were used on 400 ng RNA. From the reads, TCRdb called clonotypes with MiXCR, one entry per CDR3 protein. The repertoire holds under 150,000 distinct CDR3 sequences, with 13% as singletons. This sample is part of a study of read filtering for tumor transcriptome and immune sequencing. Across the study: RNA-seq yielded only 85 to 1273 TCR reads, IR-seq about 4 to 11 million. Study-wide results and caveats: Compared with RNA-seq, IR-seq gave much higher clonotype depth and reliability. Correlation between methods rose after single-read clonotypes were removed.

CDR3 length: 14 residues. Germline V lookup: CDR1 SGDLS, CDR2 YYNGEE. V trimming: 4 bases; J trimming: 6 bases; junction bases outside the gene matches: 5. Sequencing input: a population of CD138-negative cells sorted from bone marrow. The receptor comes from a donor aged 40 or older with multiple myeloma. The chain links TRBV9 to TRBJ2-1, with TRBD2 matching 9 bases. CDR3 DNA: TGTGCCAGCAGCACACGGACTAGCGTCAATGAGCAGTTCTTC. It translates to CASSTRTSVNEQFF.